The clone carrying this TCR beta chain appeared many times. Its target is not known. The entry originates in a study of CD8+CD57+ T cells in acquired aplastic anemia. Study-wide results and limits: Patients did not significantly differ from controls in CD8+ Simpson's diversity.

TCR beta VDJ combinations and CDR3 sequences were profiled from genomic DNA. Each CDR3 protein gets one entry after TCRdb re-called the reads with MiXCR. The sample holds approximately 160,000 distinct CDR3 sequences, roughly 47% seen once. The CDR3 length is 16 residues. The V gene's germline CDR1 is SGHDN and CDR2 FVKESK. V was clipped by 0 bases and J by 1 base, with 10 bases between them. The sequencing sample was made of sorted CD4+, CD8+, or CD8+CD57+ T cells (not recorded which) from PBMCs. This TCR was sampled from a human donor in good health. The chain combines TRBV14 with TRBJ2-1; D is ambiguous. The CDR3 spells CASSQELGQSYNEQFF. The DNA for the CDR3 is TGTGCCAGCAGCCAAGAGCTAGGGCAGTCCTACAATGAGCAGTTCTTC.